The rows below give T cell receptor beta chains drawn from one sample of a study of identical twins. TCRdb fed the 5' RACE reads into MiXCR, producing one record per CDR3 protein. The data contain about 530,000 distinct CDR3 sequences, approximately 20% of them seen just once; the ten biggest clones take up about 0.48%. These data also featured in a second study, about yellow fever vaccine responses in identical twins.

The sequenced sample consisted of CD4+ T cells sorted from blood. The receptors were sampled from a woman between 18 and 30 years old in good health. The conserved cysteine and the conserved F or W are not part of the CDR3 here. Fields, in order: V gene, clone size, CDR3 protein. Size is stated for part of the rows, as once, few or many counts, or as a class when the clone is expanded.

v_call: TRBV12-3/TRBV12-4
clone_size: .
cdr3_aa: ASSSTGGGGNTIY

v_call: TRBV29-1
clone_size: few
cdr3_aa: SVEQGNTEAF

v_call: TRBV19
clone_size: .
cdr3_aa: ASIVDPLGTEAF

v_call: TRBV27
clone_size: few
cdr3_aa: ASSLLLGPLH

v_call: TRBV7-8
clone_size: few
cdr3_aa: ASSRRRGVSETQY

v_call: TRBV12-3/TRBV12-4
clone_size: .
cdr3_aa: ASSFPGTGEEKLF

v_call: TRBV2
clone_size: .
cdr3_aa: ASNKGGATGELF

v_call: TRBV7-2
clone_size: few
cdr3_aa: ASSSRLGSSYNEQF

v_call: TRBV7-2
clone_size: .
cdr3_aa: ASSARTSGRNEQF

v_call: TRBV7-2
clone_size: .
cdr3_aa: ASSLLAGVQGDTQY

v_call: TRBV6-5
clone_size: .
cdr3_aa: ASSYTRRDRGLLDTQY

v_call: TRBV11-1
clone_size: few
cdr3_aa: ASSMTGGLAGFYNEQF

v_call: TRBV11-3
clone_size: few
cdr3_aa: ASSPRPTGTYEQY

v_call: TRBV20-1
clone_size: few
cdr3_aa: SARGQGSQPQH

v_call: TRBV5-1
clone_size: many
cdr3_aa: ASSLDIRMNTEAF

v_call: TRBV3-1
clone_size: few
cdr3_aa: ASSQERGDSYNEQF

v_call: TRBV11-3
clone_size: few
cdr3_aa: ASSLGDRVHNEQF

v_call: TRBV20-1
clone_size: few
cdr3_aa: SAYREGRRY

v_call: TRBV12-3/TRBV12-4
clone_size: many
cdr3_aa: ASKRTAYGYT

v_call: TRBV28
clone_size: few
cdr3_aa: ASSFPSRADF

v_call: TRBV9
clone_size: .
cdr3_aa: ASSVGTGKGDTQY

v_call: TRBV6-1
clone_size: few
cdr3_aa: ASSGPGGLDEQF

v_call: TRBV24-1
clone_size: .
cdr3_aa: ATSDGVAKGTDTQY

v_call: TRBV5-1
clone_size: .
cdr3_aa: ASSRGQGTPQETQY

v_call: TRBV11-3
clone_size: .
cdr3_aa: ASSAGLAGGRNEQF

v_call: TRBV12-3/TRBV12-4
clone_size: .
cdr3_aa: ASSFRRNQPQH

v_call: TRBV5-1
clone_size: .
cdr3_aa: ASSPNAGTAGLEQF